Shown below are 3 T cell receptor beta chains from a single sample sequenced in a study of blood T cell repertoires in COVID-19. Only in-frame clones appear in the TCRdb table, and some are missing; sequencing was by immunoSEQ multiplex PCR. Of around 150,000 clones detected, about four fifths appear once; the ten largest clones hold around 10%. Sequenced input: peripheral blood. These receptor sequences come from a man between 60 and 75 years old with active or convalescent COVID-19.

The chain links TRBV19 to TRBJ2-4; D might be TRBD2 (5 bases). The CDR3 is made up of 16 amino acids. Germline-derived CDR1 and CDR2 are LNHDA and SQIVND (reference sequence). Trimming removed 6 bases at V and 0 bases at J, with 15 bases between. CDR3 amino acids: CASSPRAALAKNIQYF. The CDR3 region has the DNA TGTGCCAGTAGCCCGAGGGCCGCCCTAGCCAAAAACATTCAGTACTTC.

This chain links TRBV9 with TRBJ1-6; 9 bases agree with TRBD1. In germline, CDR1 is SGDLS, CDR2 YYNGEE. V was clipped by 4 bases and J by 7 bases; unmatched bases: 3. The CDR3 consists of 14 residues. CDR3 sequence reads: CASSIQGANSPLHF. The CDR3 nucleotides read TGTGCCAGCAGCATACAGGGGGCGAATTCACCCCTCCACTTT.

The chain employs TRBV2 and TRBJ1-6; 10 bases match TRBD1. Germline CDR1 and CDR2: SNHLY and FYNNEI. The CDR3 is 15 amino acids. After removal of 4 bases from V and 7 bases from J, the junction contained 4 bases not matched to a gene. The DNA for the CDR3 is TGTGCCAGCAGTGCGGGACAGGGGCCAAATTCACCCCTCCACTTT. Amino acids: CASSAGQGPNSPLHF.